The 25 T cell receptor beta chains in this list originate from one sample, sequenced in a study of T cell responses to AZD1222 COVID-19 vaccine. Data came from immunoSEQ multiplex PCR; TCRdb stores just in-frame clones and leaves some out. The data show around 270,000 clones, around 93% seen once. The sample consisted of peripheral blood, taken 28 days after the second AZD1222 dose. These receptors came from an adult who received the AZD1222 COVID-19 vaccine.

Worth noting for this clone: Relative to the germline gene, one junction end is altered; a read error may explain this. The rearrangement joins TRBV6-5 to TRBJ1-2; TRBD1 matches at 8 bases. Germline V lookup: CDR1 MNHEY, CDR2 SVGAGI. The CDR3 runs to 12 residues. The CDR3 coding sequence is TGTGCCAGCAGAGAGGACAGGGCGTCTCGGAACTTC. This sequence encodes CASREDRASRNF.

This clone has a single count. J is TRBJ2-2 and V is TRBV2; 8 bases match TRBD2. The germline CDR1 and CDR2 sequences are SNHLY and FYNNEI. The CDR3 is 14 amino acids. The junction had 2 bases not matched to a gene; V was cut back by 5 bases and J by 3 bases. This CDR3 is CASSRAGDTGELFF. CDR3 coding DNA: TGTGCCAGCAGTCGAGCGGGGGACACCGGGGAGCTGTTTTTT.

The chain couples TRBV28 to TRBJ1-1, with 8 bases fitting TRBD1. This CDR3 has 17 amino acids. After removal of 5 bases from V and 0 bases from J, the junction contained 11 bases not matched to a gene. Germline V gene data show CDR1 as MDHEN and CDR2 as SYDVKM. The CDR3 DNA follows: TGTGCCAGCAGTCCGACAGGGGTTCGACCCATGAACACTGAAGCTTTCTTT. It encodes CASSPTGVRPMNTEAFF. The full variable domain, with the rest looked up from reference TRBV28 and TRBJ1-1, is DVKVTQSSRYLVKRTGEKVFLECVQDMDHENMFWYRQDPGLGLRLIYFSYDVKMKEKGDIPEGYSVSREKKERFSLILESASTNQTSMYLCASSPTGVRPMNTEAFFGQGTRLTVV.

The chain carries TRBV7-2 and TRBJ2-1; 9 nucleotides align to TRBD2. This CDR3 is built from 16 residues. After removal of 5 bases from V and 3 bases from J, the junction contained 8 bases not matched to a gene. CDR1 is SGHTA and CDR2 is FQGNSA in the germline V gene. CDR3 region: CASSTSGRSNYNEQFF. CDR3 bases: TGTGCCAGCAGCACAAGCGGGAGGAGCAACTACAATGAGCAGTTCTTC. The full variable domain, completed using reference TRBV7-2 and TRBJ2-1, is GAGVSQSPSNKVTEKGKDVELRCDPISGHTALYWYRQSLGQGLEFLIYFQGNSAPDKSGLPSDRFSAERTGGSVSTLTIQRTQQEDSAVYLCASSTSGRSNYNEQFFGPGTRLTVL.

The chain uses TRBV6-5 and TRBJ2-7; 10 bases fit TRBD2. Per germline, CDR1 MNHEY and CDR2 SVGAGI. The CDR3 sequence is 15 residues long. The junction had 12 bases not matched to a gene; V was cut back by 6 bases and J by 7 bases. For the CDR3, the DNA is TGTGCCAGCAGGAGGACTAGCGGAGCCCATATGGAGCAGTACTTC. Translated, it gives CASRRTSGAHMEQYF.

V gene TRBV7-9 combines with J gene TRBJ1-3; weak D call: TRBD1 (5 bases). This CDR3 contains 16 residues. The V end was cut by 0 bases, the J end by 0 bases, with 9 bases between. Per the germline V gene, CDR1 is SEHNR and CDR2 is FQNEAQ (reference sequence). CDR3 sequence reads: CASSLASGISGNTIYF. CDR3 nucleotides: TGTGCCAGCAGCTTAGCCTCAGGGATCTCTGGAAACACCATATATTTT.

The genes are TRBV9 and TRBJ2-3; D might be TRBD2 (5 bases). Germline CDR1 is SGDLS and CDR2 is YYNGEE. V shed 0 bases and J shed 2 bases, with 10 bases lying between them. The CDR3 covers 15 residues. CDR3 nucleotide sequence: TGTGCCAGCAGCGTAGGGGAGCGGATCACAGATACGCAGTATTTT. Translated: CASSVGERITDTQYF. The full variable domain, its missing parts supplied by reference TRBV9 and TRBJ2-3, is DSGVTQTPKHLITATGQRVTLRCSPRSGDLSVYWYQQSLDQGLQFLIQYYNGEERAKGNILERFSAQQFPDLHSELNLSSLELGDSALYFCASSVGERITDTQYFGPGTRLTVL.

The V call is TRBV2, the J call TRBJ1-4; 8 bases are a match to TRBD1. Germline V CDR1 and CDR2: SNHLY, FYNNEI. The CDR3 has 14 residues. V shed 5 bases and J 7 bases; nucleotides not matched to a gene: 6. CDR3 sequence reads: CASSLATGVEKLFF. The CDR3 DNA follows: TGTGCCAGCAGTTTAGCGACAGGGGTTGAAAAACTGTTTTTT. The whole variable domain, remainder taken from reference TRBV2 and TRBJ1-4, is EPEVTQTPSHQVTQMGQEVILRCVPISNHLYFYWYRQILGQKVEFLVSFYNNEISEKSEIFDDQFSVERPDGSNFTLKIRSTKLEDSAMYFCASSLATGVEKLFFGSGTQLSVL.

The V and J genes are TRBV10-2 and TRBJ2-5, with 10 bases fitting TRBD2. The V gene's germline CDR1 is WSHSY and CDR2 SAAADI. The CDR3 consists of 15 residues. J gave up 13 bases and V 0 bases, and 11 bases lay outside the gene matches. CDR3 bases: TGCGCCAGCAGTGAGTCCACTCTAGCGGGGGATCGCCCGTACTTC. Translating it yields CASSESTLAGDRPYF.

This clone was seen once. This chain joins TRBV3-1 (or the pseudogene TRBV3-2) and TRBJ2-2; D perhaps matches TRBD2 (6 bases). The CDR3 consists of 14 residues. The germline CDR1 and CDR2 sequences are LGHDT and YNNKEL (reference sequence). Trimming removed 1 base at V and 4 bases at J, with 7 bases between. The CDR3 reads CASSQALATGELFF. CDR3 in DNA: TGTGCCAGCAGCCAAGCACTAGCCACCGGGGAGCTGTTTTTT.

Here the CDR3 DNA reads TGCGCCAGCAGCCGCCGAGATGGGACAAAGAATTCACCCCTCCACTTT. This translates into CASSRRDGTKNSPLHF. This chain joins TRBV4-1 and TRBJ1-6, with a possible D match to TRBD1 (6 bases). The germline gives CDR1 MGHRA, CDR2 YSYEKL. CDR3 length equals 16 residues. Trimming left V 4 bases short and J 7 bases short, with 17 bases between.

The CDR3 is CASSLKTGGTLHF. CDR3 DNA: TGTGCCAGCAGCCTAAAGACAGGTGGGACCCTCCACTTT. This rearrangement joins TRBV7-9 to TRBJ1-6; a possible D gene is TRBD1 (6 bases). CDR1 and CDR2 (germline): SEHNR, FQNEAQ (reference sequence). The CDR3 has 13 amino acids. Trimming took 5 bases from V and 14 from J, leaving 16 bases between them.

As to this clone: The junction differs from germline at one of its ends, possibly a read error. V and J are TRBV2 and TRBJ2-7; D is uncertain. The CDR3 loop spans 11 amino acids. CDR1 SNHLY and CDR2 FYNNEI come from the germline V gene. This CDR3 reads CASGISHEQYF. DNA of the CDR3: TGTGCCAGCGGGATCTCCCACGAGCAGTACTTC.

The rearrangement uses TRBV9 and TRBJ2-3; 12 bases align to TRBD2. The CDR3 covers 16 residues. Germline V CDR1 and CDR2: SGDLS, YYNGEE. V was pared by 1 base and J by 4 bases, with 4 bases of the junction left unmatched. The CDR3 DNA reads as TGTGCCAGCAGCGTAAGGACTAGCGGGGTTGCAGATACGCAGTATTTT. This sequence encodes CASSVRTSGVADTQYF.

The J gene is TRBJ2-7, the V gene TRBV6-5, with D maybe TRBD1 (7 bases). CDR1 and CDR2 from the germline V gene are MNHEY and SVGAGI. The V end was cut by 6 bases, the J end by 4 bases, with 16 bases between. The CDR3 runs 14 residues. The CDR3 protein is CASRHQQGTYEQYF. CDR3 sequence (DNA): TGTGCCAGCAGACATCAACAGGGGACTTACGAGCAGTACTTC.

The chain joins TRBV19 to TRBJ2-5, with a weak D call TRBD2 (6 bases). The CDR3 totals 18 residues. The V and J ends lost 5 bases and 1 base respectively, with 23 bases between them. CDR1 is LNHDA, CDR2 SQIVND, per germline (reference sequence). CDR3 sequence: CASSWRLPGSGSQETQYF. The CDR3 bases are TGTGCCAGTAGTTGGCGACTGCCCGGGAGCGGTTCCCAAGAGACCCAGTACTTC.

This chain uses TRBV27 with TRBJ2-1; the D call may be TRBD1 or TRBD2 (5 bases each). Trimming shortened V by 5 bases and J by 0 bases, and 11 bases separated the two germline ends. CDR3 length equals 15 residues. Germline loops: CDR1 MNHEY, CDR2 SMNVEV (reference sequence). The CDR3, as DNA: TGTGCCAGCAGTAACCGGGACCGCTCCTACAATGAGCAGTTCTTC. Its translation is CASSNRDRSYNEQFF.

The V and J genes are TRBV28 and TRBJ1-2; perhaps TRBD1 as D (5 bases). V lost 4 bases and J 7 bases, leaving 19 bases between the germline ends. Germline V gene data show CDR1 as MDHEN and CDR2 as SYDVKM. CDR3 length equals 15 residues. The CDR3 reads CASSSGAGRKGGYTF. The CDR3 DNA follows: TGTGCCAGCAGTTCCGGGGCAGGCCGGAAGGGTGGCTACACCTTC.

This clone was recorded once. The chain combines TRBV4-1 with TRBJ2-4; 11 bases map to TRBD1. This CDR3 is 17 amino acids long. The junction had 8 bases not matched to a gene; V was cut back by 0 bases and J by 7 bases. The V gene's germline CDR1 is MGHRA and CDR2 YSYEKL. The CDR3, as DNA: TGCGCCAGCAGCCAAGAATTATGGGACAGGGGGACGAACATTCAGTACTTC. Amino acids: CASSQELWDRGTNIQYF.

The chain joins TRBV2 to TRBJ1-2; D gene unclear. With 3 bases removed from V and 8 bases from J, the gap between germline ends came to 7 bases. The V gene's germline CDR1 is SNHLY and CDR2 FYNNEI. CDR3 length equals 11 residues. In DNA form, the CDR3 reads TGTGCCAGCAGTGATCCCTTGGGCTACACCTTC. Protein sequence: CASSDPLGYTF.

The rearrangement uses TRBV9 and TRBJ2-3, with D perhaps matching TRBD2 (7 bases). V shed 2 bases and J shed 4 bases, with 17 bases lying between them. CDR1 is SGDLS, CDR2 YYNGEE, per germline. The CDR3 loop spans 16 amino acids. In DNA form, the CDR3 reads TGTGCCAGCAGCGTCCGAAGGGAGGGGGTGGCAGATACGCAGTATTTT. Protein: CASSVRREGVADTQYF.

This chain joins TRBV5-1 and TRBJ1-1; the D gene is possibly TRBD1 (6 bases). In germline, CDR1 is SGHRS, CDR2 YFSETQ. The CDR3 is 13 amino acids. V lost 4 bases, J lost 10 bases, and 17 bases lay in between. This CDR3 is CASSPNRVQVAFF. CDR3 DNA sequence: TGCGCCAGCAGCCCAAACAGGGTTCAAGTAGCTTTCTTT.

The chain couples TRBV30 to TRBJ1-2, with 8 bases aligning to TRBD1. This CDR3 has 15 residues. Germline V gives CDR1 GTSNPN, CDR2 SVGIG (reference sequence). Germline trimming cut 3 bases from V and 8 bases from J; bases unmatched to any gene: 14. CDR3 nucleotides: TGTGCCTGGAGGGCTACGGGACCCCGGACAGGGGGCTACACCTTC. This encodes CAWRATGPRTGGYTF. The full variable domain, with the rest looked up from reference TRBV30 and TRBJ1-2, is SQTIHQWPATLVQPVGSPLSLECTVEGTSNPNLYWYRQAAGRGLQLLFYSVGIGQISSEVPQNLSASRPQDRQFILSSKKLLLSDSGFYLCAWRATGPRTGGYTFGSGTRLTVV.

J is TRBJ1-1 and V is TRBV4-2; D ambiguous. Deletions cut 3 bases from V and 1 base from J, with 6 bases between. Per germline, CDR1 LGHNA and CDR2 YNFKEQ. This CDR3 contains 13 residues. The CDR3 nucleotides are TGTGCCAGCAGCCACGTCCAGAACACTGAAGCTTTCTTT. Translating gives CASSHVQNTEAFF.

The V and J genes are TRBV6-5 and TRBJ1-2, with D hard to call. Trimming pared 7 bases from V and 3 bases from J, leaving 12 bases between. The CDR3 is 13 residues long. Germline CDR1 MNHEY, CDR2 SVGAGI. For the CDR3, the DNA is TGTGCCAGCACCCACGAGAATTACTATGGCTACACCTTC. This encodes CASTHENYYGYTF.